Given below is one T cell receptor beta chain in context. Per the original methods: Counts of nucleated cells, estimated from reference gene primer amplification, were obtained. Generated by immunoSEQ multiplex PCR, the TCRdb table keeps only in-frame clones and is missing some. The D gene and trimming were derived from the DNA, and the V and J assignments and clone size from that table. The sample lists 150,000 to 200,000 clones, approximately 78% occurring once. Germline V lookup: CDR1 MNHEY, CDR2 SMNVEV (reference sequence). V lost 6 bases and J lost 3, with 16 bases in between. This CDR3 region has 15 residues. This record belongs to a study of blood T cell repertoires in COVID-19. Turning to the study itself: There were acute and convalescent COVID-19 samples, and they came from the United States, Italy and Spain. T cells, B-cell-depleted T cells, or PBMCs provided the cDNA or gDNA that served as material.

The chain joins TRBV27 to TRBJ2-3, with TRBD1 as a possible D gene (5 bases). This TCR was recovered from a woman in her forties or fifties who had recovered from COVID-19. Sequenced material: PBMCs or T cells enriched from blood (not recorded which). The CDR3 here is CASRAAPQGTDTQYF. The CDR3 nucleotides read TGTGCCAGCAGGGCTGCCCCGCAGGGAACAGATACGCAGTATTTT.